The entry below gives a single T cell receptor beta chain sequence along with its context. Its antigen remains unidentified. The sample originates from a study of vaccination effects on CD4 cells after COVID-19. For the study at large: It was two doses of either the BNT162b2 or mRNA-1273 vaccine that participants received.

General study points: Small numbers of convalescent patients limited the study. It also lacked early post-infection timepoints.

The CDR3 is 17 residues long. V was clipped by 0 bases and J by 1 base, with 15 bases between them. Germline V CDR1 and CDR2: SGHAT, FQNNGV. Sequencing used immunoSEQ multiplex PCR; TCRdb keeps in-frame clones, though not all of them. The sample holds approximately 40,000 clones, 73% seen once. Expansion with viral peptide pools was applied to antigen-specific CD4+ T cells by the ViraFEST assay prior to sequencing. Isolation of CD4+ T cells took place after approximately 10 days of culture. PCR-confirmed SARS-CoV-2 infection occurred in the person between March and December 2020. IL-2 at 10 IU/ml and peptides at 9.5 to 10 ug/ml were added to cultured PBMC, a few million per well.

This material consisted of CD4+ T cells from PBMCs cultured with a peptide pool, taken before COVID-19 vaccination. The genes are TRBV11-2 and TRBJ1-1; weak D call: TRBD1 (5 bases). This sequence was found in a human donor who had a prior SARS-CoV-2 infection. This CDR3 is CASSLEGGRAWNTEAFF. The CDR3 DNA follows: TGTGCCAGCAGCTTAGAGGGGGGAAGGGCTTGGAACACTGAAGCTTTCTTT.